These 18 T cell receptor beta chains share one sample of origin, sequenced in a study of cytomegalovirus exposure and HLA in healthy donors. Both 60 Vbeta primers and 13 Jbeta primers went into the PCR. TCRdb keeps only in-frame clones here, not all; method: immunoSEQ multiplex PCR. Here the sample spans 170,000 or so clones, around 81% being singletons. Sequencing was carried out using PBMCs. The receptors stem from a woman in her thirties in good health and CMV-seronegative.

In its sample, this clone was seen once. V and J are TRBV9 and TRBJ2-2, with 11 bases matching TRBD2. Trimming cost V 4 bases and J 0 bases; bases outside gene matches: 2. The CDR3 is 16 residues long. Per germline, CDR1 SGDLS and CDR2 YYNGEE. The CDR3 nucleotides are TGTGCCAGCAGCCCGACTAGCGGGGCGAACACCGGGGAGCTGTTTTTT. This codes for CASSPTSGANTGELFF.

The chain recombines TRBV29-1 with TRBJ2-7; the D gene is possibly TRBD2 (7 bases). Germline loops: CDR1 SQVTM, CDR2 ANQGSEA. The CDR3 spans 14 residues. V lost 0 bases, J lost 2 bases, and 11 bases lay in between. The CDR3 spells CSVEDRGGAYEQYF. In DNA, the CDR3 is TGCAGCGTTGAAGATAGGGGGGGGGCCTACGAGCAGTACTTC.

CDR3 loop: CAISASDRASGAGELFF. CDR3 nucleotide sequence: TGTGCCATCAGTGCCTCGGACAGGGCCTCTGGCGCCGGGGAGCTGTTTTTT. The gene calls are TRBV10-3 and TRBJ2-2; 8 nucleotides agree with TRBD1. CDR3 length: 17 amino acids. V shed 4 bases and J 6 bases; nucleotides not matched to a gene: 13. CDR1 is ENHRY, CDR2 SYGVKD, per germline.

The V gene is TRBV7-9, the J gene TRBJ2-7, with TRBD1 identical over 9 bases. J gave up 11 bases and V 4 bases, and 6 bases lay outside the gene matches. The length of the CDR3 is 12 residues. CDR1 and CDR2 (germline): SEHNR, FQNEAQ (reference sequence). In DNA form, the CDR3 reads TGTGCCAGCAGCTCAGGACAGGGGAGTGAGTACTTC. Residues: CASSSGQGSEYF.

This sequence joins TRBV4-3 and TRBJ1-6; D gene unclear. This CDR3 comprises 15 residues. Germline V gene lookup returns CDR1 LGHNA and CDR2 YSLEER. Trimming pared 3 bases from V and 3 bases from J, leaving 9 bases between. CDR3 in amino acids: CASSHGRHYNSPLHF. CDR3 nucleotide sequence: TGCGCCAGCAGCCATGGTCGACACTATAATTCACCCCTCCACTTT.

This clone turned up a few times. This chain joins TRBV15 and TRBJ2-7; 9 bases are a match to TRBD1. Germline CDR1 is LNHNV and CDR2 is YYDKDF (reference sequence). CDR3 size: 16 residues. Trimming took 5 bases from V and 3 from J; bases not matched to a gene: 11. The CDR3 bases are TGTGCCACCAGCGGACTCCCGGGACAGGGTGACTACGAGCAGTACTTC. Protein product: CATSGLPGQGDYEQYF.

V and J are TRBV6-1 and TRBJ2-7; tentatively, D is TRBD2 (6 bases). The CDR3 covers 15 residues. Germline V gene lookup returns CDR1 MNHNS and CDR2 SASEGT. Trimming took off 2 bases at V and 4 bases at J, with 15 bases between the two ends. The DNA for the CDR3 is TGTGCCAGCAGTGAAACGCGGGGTCGAGTATACGAGCAGTACTTC. Amino acids: CASSETRGRVYEQYF.

V gene TRBV28 combines with J gene TRBJ2-5; possible D gene TRBD1, 5 bases. Germline values: CDR1 MDHEN, CDR2 SYDVKM. The CDR3 sequence is 12 residues long. Trimming took off 7 bases at V and 4 bases at J, with 10 bases between the two ends. The CDR3 loop is CASMGRGETQYF. CDR3 DNA: TGTGCCAGCATGGGGCGAGGAGAGACCCAGTACTTC.

V usage is TRBV5-6 and J usage is TRBJ1-2, with TRBD1 matching over 7 bases. J lost 4 bases, V lost 4 bases, and 10 bases had no gene match. Germline V gene data show CDR1 as SGHDT and CDR2 as YYEEEE. The CDR3 has 15 residues. The CDR3 is CASSPPPGQSYGYTF. The CDR3 DNA reads as TGTGCCAGCAGCCCGCCGCCGGGACAGAGCTATGGCTACACCTTC. The full variable domain, rest sourced from reference TRBV5-6 and TRBJ1-2, is DAGVTQSPTHLIKTRGQQVTLRCSPKSGHDTVSWYQQALGQGPQFIFQYYEEEERQRGNFPDRFSGHQFPNYSSELNVNALLLGDSALYLCASSPPPGQSYGYTFGSGTRLTVV.

The CDR3 loop is CASRSQGITSYEQYF. The CDR3 nucleotides read TGTGCCAGCAGATCACAGGGAATCACCTCCTACGAGCAGTACTTC. This sequence joins TRBV27 and TRBJ2-7; possible D gene TRBD1, 6 bases. V lost 6 bases, J lost 0 bases, and 15 bases lay in between. CDR1 is MNHEY and CDR2 is SMNVEV in the germline V gene (reference sequence). The CDR3 has 15 amino acids.

The CDR3 protein is CASSPARTGWYEQYF. CDR3 sequence (DNA): TGTGCCAGCTCACCAGCGCGGACAGGGTGGTACGAGCAGTACTTC. The chain links TRBV18 to TRBJ2-7; TRBD1 matches at 8 bases. CDR3 size: 15 residues. Germline V CDR1 and CDR2: KGHSH, LQKENI. J was trimmed by 4 bases and V by 2 bases; bases with no gene match: 7.

This clone showed up just a few times. V usage is TRBV12-5 and J usage is TRBJ2-1; TRBD1 matches at 12 bases. The length of the CDR3 is 18 residues. CDR1 is LGHNT and CDR2 is FRNRAP in the germline V gene. The trim removed 3 bases at V and 8 bases at J, leaving 14 bases unmatched. Written as DNA, the CDR3 is TGTGCTAGTGGTTTCGCCCCCCGATGGGGACAGGGGGCCTATGAGCAGTTCTTC. Amino acid sequence: CASGFAPRWGQGAYEQFF.

The CDR3 nucleotides are TGTGCCAGCAGCCCCCGTACTAGCGGGGGTCACGAGCAGTACTTC. Protein sequence: CASSPRTSGGHEQYF. The gene calls are TRBV7-2 and TRBJ2-7; 11 bases are a match to TRBD2. Germline CDR1 and CDR2: SGHTA and FQGNSA. Trimming cost V 5 bases and J 5 bases; bases outside gene matches: 8. This CDR3 has 15 amino acids.

The chain joins TRBV7-8 to TRBJ2-5, with 7 nucleotides matching TRBD2. The J call is doubtful: the DNA matches TRBJ2-7 better. The CDR3 is made up of 18 amino acids. Looked up from germline, CDR1 is SGHVS and CDR2 is FQNEAQ. The CDR3 nucleotides are TGTGCCAGCAGCTTAGGCGGGGGATGGACCCCCAGCTCCTACGAGCAGTACTTC. It yields the protein CASSLGGGWTPSSYEQYF.

V is TRBV5-1 and J is TRBJ1-6; tentative D call: TRBD1 (6 bases). This CDR3 region has 14 residues. Germline lookup yields CDR1 SGHRS and CDR2 YFSETQ. V was pared by 4 bases and J by 7 bases, with 12 bases between. CDR3 nucleotide sequence: TGCGCCAGCAGCCGTGGACAGTGGAATTCACCCCTCCACTTT. It encodes CASSRGQWNSPLHF.

The chain employs TRBV27 and TRBJ1-2, with 7 bases fitting TRBD1. The germline V gene encodes CDR1 MNHEY and CDR2 SMNVEV (reference sequence). The CDR3 consists of 15 residues. Germline trimming cut 2 bases from V and 8 bases from J; bases unmatched to any gene: 11. CDR3 sequence (DNA): TGTGCCAGCAGTTTAAACCCAGACAGGGACGGGGGCTACACCTTC. Protein product: CASSLNPDRDGGYTF.

The rearrangement joins TRBV4-1 to TRBJ1-1, with D tentatively TRBD1 (6 bases). Looked up from germline, CDR1 is MGHRA and CDR2 is YSYEKL. Trimming removed 0 bases from V and 2 bases from J, with 13 bases in between. This CDR3 has 16 residues. The CDR3 region is CASSQDPGHRNTEAFF. CDR3 in DNA: TGCGCCAGCAGCCAAGATCCGGGACACAGAAACACTGAAGCTTTCTTT.

The chain combines TRBV5-4 with TRBJ2-2, with TRBD1 identical over 7 bases. Germline values: CDR1 SGHNT, CDR2 YYREEE (reference sequence). V gave up 4 bases and J gave up 0 bases; unmatched junction bases: 9. The CDR3 is 17 residues long. CDR3 in amino acids: CASSDNRGYSNTGELFF. The CDR3 region has the DNA TGTGCCAGCAGCGACAACAGGGGATACTCGAACACCGGGGAGCTGTTTTTT.